This T cell receptor beta chain was identified during a study of shared clonotypes between healthy human individuals. V gave up 0 bases and J gave up 5 bases, with 11 bases separating them. Per the germline V gene, CDR1 is MNHEY and CDR2 is SMNVEV (reference sequence). CDR3 length: 15 residues. The data were produced by immunoSEQ multiplex PCR, yet TCRdb's version contains in-frame clones alone and is incomplete. The data hold over 2 million clones, with approximately 95% observed a single time. Terminally differentiated effector memory CD45RA+ cells were excluded by CCR7 positive selection of CD45RO-negative cells.

The chain is built from TRBV27 and TRBJ2-1; D remains unclear. The clonotype originates from a man aged 18 to 29 in good health. Sequenced sample: naive CD8+ T cells sorted from blood. Here the CDR3 reads CASSLSAEWNNEQFF. Written as DNA, the CDR3 is TGTGCCAGCAGTTTATCGGCGGAATGGAACAATGAGCAGTTCTTC.